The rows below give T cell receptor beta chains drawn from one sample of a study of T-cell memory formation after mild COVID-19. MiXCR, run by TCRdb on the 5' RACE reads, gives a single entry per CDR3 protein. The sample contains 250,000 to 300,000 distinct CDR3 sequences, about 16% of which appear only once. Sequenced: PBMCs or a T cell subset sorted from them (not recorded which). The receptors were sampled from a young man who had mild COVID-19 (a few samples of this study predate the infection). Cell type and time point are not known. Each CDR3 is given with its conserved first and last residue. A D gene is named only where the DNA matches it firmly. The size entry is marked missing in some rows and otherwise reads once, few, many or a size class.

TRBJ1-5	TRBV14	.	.	CATTSDQPQHF	TGTGCCACCACCTCTGATCAGCCCCAGCATTTT
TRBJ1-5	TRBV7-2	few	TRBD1	CASSGTGGYSNQPQHF	TGTGCCAGCAGCGGGACAGGCGGGTATAGCAATCAGCCCCAGCATTTT
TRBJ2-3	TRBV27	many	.	CASSFRGDTQYF	TGTGCCAGCAGTTTTCGGGGCGATACGCAGTATTTT
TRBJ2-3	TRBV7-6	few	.	CASSLKGFGRSTDTQYF	TGTGCCAGCAGCTTAAAAGGATTCGGGCGGAGCACAGATACGCAGTATTTT
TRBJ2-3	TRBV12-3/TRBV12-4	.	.	CATGNLNLGTDTQYF	TGTGCCACCGGTAATCTCAACCTTGGCACAGATACGCAGTATTTT
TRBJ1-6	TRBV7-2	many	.	CASSVGGGIPPLHF	TGTGCCAGCAGCGTAGGAGGGGGAATCCCCCCCCTCCACTTT
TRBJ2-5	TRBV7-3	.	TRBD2	CASSLSTSGGHGTQYF	TGTGCCAGCAGCTTATCTACTAGCGGGGGTCATGGGACCCAGTACTTC
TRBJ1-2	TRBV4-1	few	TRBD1	CASSPYGQGADGYTF	TGCGCCAGCAGCCCGTATGGACAGGGGGCGGATGGCTACACCTTC
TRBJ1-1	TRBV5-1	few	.	CASSLTGKGYMNTEAFF	TGCGCCAGCAGCTTGACAGGGAAAGGCTACATGAACACTGAAGCTTTCTTT
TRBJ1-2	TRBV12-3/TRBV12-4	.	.	CASSLEPGPTSGYTF	TGTGCCAGCAGTTTAGAGCCGGGACCCACGAGTGGCTACACCTTC
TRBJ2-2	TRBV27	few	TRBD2	CASSRAGGLANTGELFF	TGTGCCAGCAGTCGGGCGGGGGGGCTGGCGAACACCGGGGAGCTGTTTTTT
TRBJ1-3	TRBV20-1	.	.	CSAQGYRLPQHSGNTIYF	TGCAGTGCCCAGGGATATAGACTGCCTCAGCACTCTGGAAACACCATATATTTT
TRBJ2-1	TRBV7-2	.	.	CASRGLISYNEQFF	TGTGCCAGCAGGGGCCTTATCTCCTACAATGAGCAGTTCTTC
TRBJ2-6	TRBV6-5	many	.	CASSFSVSGANVLTF	TGTGCCAGCAGTTTTTCGGTCTCTGGGGCCAACGTCCTGACTTTC
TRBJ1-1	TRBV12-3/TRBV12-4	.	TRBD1	CASIAGRGRGETEAFF	TGTGCCAGCATCGCGGGCAGGGGGCGAGGAGAGACTGAAGCTTTCTTT
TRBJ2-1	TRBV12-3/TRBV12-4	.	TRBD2	CASSSFSGGPYNEQFF	TGTGCCAGCAGTTCTTTCTCGGGGGGGCCCTACAATGAGCAGTTCTTC
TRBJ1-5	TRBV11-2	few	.	CASRVRVAPQHF	TGTGCCAGCAGGGTGCGGGTGGCCCCCCAGCATTTT
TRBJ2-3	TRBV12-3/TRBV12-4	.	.	CASSPLIDTQYF	TGTGCCAGCAGCCCTCTGATAGATACGCAGTATTTT
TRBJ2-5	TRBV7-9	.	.	CASTSGAQETQYF	TGTGCCAGCACGTCGGGGGCCCAAGAGACCCAGTACTTC
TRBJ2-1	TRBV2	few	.	CASSEVWGDEQFF	TGTGCCAGCAGCGAGGTATGGGGCGATGAGCAGTTCTTC
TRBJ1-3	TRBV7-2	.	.	CASSPPGGFGNTIYF	TGTGCCAGCAGCCCACCTGGGGGCTTTGGAAACACCATATATTTT
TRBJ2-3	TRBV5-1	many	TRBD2	CASSLVPSGGPSTDTQYF	TGCGCCAGCAGCTTGGTGCCTAGCGGGGGCCCTAGCACAGATACGCAGTATTTT
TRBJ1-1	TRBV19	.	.	CASNPLGRGEAFF	TGTGCCAGTAACCCGCTAGGGAGGGGGGAAGCTTTCTTT
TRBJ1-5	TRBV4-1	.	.	CASSQGPGASPNQPQHF	TGCGCCAGCAGCCAAGGTCCGGGGGCCTCGCCTAATCAGCCCCAGCATTTT
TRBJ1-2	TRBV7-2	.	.	CASSRQAYGYTF	TGTGCCAGCAGTAGACAGGCCTATGGCTACACCTTC
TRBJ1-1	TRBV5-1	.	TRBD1	CASTETRQGNTEAFF	TGCGCCAGCACCGAAACAAGACAGGGAAACACTGAAGCTTTCTTT
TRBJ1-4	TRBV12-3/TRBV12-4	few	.	CASSFRGMGKLFF	TGTGCCAGCAGTTTCCGGGGAATGGGAAAACTTTTTTTT
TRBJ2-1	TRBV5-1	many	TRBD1	CASSPQTGYNEQFF	TGCGCCAGCAGCCCCCAGACAGGGTACAATGAGCAGTTCTTC
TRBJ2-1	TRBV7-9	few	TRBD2	CASSHPGLAGNNEQFF	TGTGCCAGCAGCCATCCGGGACTAGCGGGGAACAATGAGCAGTTCTTC
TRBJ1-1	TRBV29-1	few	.	CSVDLTVTEAFF	TGCAGCGTTGATTTGACAGTAACTGAAGCTTTCTTT
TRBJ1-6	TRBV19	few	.	CASRWVRADSPLHF	TGTGCCAGTAGGTGGGTCAGGGCGGATTCACCCCTCCACTTT
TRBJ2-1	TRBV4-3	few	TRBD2	CASSHQTSRTYNEQFF	TGCGCCAGCAGCCACCAGACTAGCCGAACCTACAATGAGCAGTTCTTC
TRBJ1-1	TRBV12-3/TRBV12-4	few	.	CASSTESRAFF	TGTGCCAGCAGTACGGAGAGCCGAGCTTTCTTT
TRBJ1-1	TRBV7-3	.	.	CASSLIYGTEAFF	TGTGCCAGCAGCTTAATTTATGGAACTGAAGCTTTCTTT
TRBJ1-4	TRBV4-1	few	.	CASSQEAANEKLFF	TGCGCCAGCAGCCAAGAGGCGGCGAATGAAAAACTGTTTTTT
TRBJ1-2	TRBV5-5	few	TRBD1	CASSLDRGYYGYTF	TGTGCCAGCAGCTTGGACAGGGGGTACTATGGCTACACCTTC